These 6 T cell receptor beta chains originate from one sample sequenced in a study of human T cells and chemical hapten exposure. Described time point: pre-sensitization, week 0. Treatment of the sample: therapeutic diphenylcyclopropenone sensitization with weekly scalp DPC. Each CDR3 protein is one row after TCRdb ran MiXCR on the RACE reads. The table records about 87,000 distinct CDR3 sequences, roughly 9.1% of them present only once. Sequencing used whole blood, obtained in connection with sensitization to the hapten diphenylcyclopropenone (DPC). These receptors originate from a woman aged 35 to 49 with alopecia areata. Some clones in this sample may be carry-over from other donors' samples.

This clonotype has ten or more counts. The chain joins TRBV7-9 to TRBJ1-2, with a weak D call TRBD1 (5 bases). The CDR3 is 13 amino acids. The germline V and J ends were trimmed by 4 bases and 3 bases, with 9 bases remaining between them. CDR1 and CDR2 (germline): SEHNR, FQNEAQ (reference sequence). As DNA, the CDR3 is TGTGCCAGCAGCTCAACAGGCGACTATGGCTACACCTTC. It is translated as CASSSTGDYGYTF.

This clonotype was seen repeatedly, ten times or more. The V and J genes are TRBV11-2 and TRBJ2-1; a weak D match, TRBD2 (5 bases). Trimming shortened V by 2 bases and J by 4 bases, and 15 bases separated the two germline ends. The length of the CDR3 is 16 residues. CDR1 is SGHAT, CDR2 FQNNGV, per germline. CDR3 nucleotide sequence: TGTGCCAGCAGCTTAACTATAGCTAGCCTATACAATGAGCAGTTCTTC. The encoded protein is CASSLTIASLYNEQFF. Complete variable domain (other parts from reference TRBV11-2 and TRBJ2-1): EAGVAQSPRYKIIEKRQSVAFWCNPISGHATLYWYQQILGQGPKLLIQFQNNGVVDDSQLPKDRFSAERLKGVDSTLKIQPAKLEDSAVYLCASSLTIASLYNEQFFGPGTRLTVL.

This clonotype was recorded a few times. J is TRBJ1-2 and V is TRBV12-3 or TRBV12-4; D not resolved. The ends were cut back, 7 bases at V and 8 bases at J, with 14 bases in the middle. CDR3 size: 12 residues. The CDR3 loop is CASTLAKGGYTF. Here the CDR3 DNA reads TGTGCCAGCACTTTGGCAAAGGGCGGCTACACCTTC.

This chain connects TRBV24-1 to TRBJ1-5; no reliable D call. Germline V CDR1 and CDR2: KGHDR, SFDVKD. V was trimmed by 3 bases and J by 7 bases, leaving 18 bases between them. The CDR3 runs to 16 residues. The CDR3 region is CATSDPTKGPGQPQHF. CDR3 nucleotide sequence: TGTGCCACCAGTGATCCGACGAAGGGCCCGGGGCAGCCCCAGCATTTT.

This clonotype was seen a handful of times. One end of the junction varies from germline; a read error may be responsible. The rearrangement links TRBV7-7 to TRBJ2-5, with D hard to call. Per the germline V gene, CDR1 is SSHAT and CDR2 is FNYEAQ (reference sequence). This CDR3 has 13 amino acids. The CDR3 sequence is CASSLQGQETQYF. As DNA, the CDR3 is TGTGCTAGCAGCTTACAAGGTCAAGAGACCCAGTACTTC.

At least ten counts were recorded for this clonotype. The genes are TRBV6-5 and TRBJ2-2; D might be TRBD1 or TRBD2, each matching 5 bases. Germline values: CDR1 MNHEY, CDR2 SVGAGI. The CDR3 is 16 residues long. V lost 2 bases to trimming and J lost 1 base, with 11 bases between them. CDR3 residues: CASSYPGRQNTGELFF. The CDR3 DNA is TGTGCCAGCAGTTACCCGGGACGGCAGAACACCGGGGAGCTGTTTTTT.